A single sample is the source of the 14 T cell receptor beta chains below, sequenced in a study of T-cell memory formation after mild COVID-19. One entry per CDR3 protein, called by TCRdb with MiXCR from the 5' RACE reads. The sample lists about 50,000 distinct CDR3 sequences; about 7.3% were seen once. Sequencing was carried out using PBMCs or a T cell subset sorted from them (not recorded which). The receptor set was obtained from a man between 18 and 35 years old who had mild COVID-19 (a few samples of this study predate the infection). Cell type and time point are not known.

This clonotype has more than one count but fewer than ten. The V gene is TRBV5-4, the J gene TRBJ1-2, with D uncertain. Trimming removed 4 bases at V and 3 bases at J, with 19 bases between. Germline V CDR1 and CDR2: SGHNT, YYREEE (reference sequence). The CDR3 spans 16 residues. The CDR3 bases are TGTGCCAGCAGCCCGCTGGAGGGATCAGGAGACTATGGCTACACCTTC. Its translation: CASSPLEGSGDYGYTF.

This clonotype was counted ten times or more. This chain links TRBV7-2 with TRBJ1-1; D is uncertain. Looked up from germline, CDR1 is SGHTA and CDR2 is FQGNSA. CDR3 size: 13 residues. Trimming took off 3 bases at V and 1 base at J, with 6 bases between the two ends. The CDR3 DNA follows: TGTGCCAGCAGCTTCATAGGGAACACTGAAGCTTTCTTT. This codes for CASSFIGNTEAFF.

Ten or more counts support this clonotype. The chain joins TRBV19 to TRBJ1-2; 9 nucleotides align to TRBD1. This CDR3 has 14 amino acids. Germline loops: CDR1 LNHDA, CDR2 SQIVND (reference sequence). J lost 4 bases, V lost 5 bases, and 5 bases had no gene match. DNA for the CDR3: TGTGCCAGTAGTCCCACAGGGGGCGGCTATGGCTACACCTTC. It codes for CASSPTGGGYGYTF.

This clonotype was observed at least ten times. The gene calls are TRBV4-1 and TRBJ1-6; D gene unclear. V lost 1 base to trimming and J lost 7 bases, with 14 bases between them. Germline V gives CDR1 MGHRA, CDR2 YSYEKL. This CDR3 has 16 residues. CDR3 in amino acids: CASSQGVPLTNSPLHF. The CDR3 DNA reads TGCGCCAGCAGCCAAGGCGTACCCTTGACGAATTCACCCCTCCACTTT.

In its sample, this clonotype was seen a few times. The chain is built from TRBV5-5 and TRBJ2-7, with 11 bases fitting TRBD1. CDR1 is SGHKS, CDR2 YYEKEE, per germline (reference sequence). J lost 3 bases, V lost 4 bases, and 6 bases had no gene match. The CDR3 covers 15 residues. CDR3 in amino acids: CASSVGQGGFYEQYV. CDR3 bases: TGTGCCAGCAGCGTGGGACAGGGGGGATTCTACGAGCAGTACGTC.

This clonotype has only a few counts. The chain employs TRBV5-1 and TRBJ2-7; D possibly matches TRBD1 or TRBD2 (5 bases each). The ends were cut back, 4 bases at V and 1 base at J, with 24 bases in the middle. Germline V lookup: CDR1 SGHRS, CDR2 YFSETQ. The CDR3 sequence is 18 residues long. DNA of the CDR3: TGCGCCAGCAGCCCATCGACAGACTATAGGAGCGGATCCTACGAGCAGTACGTC. Encoded protein: CASSPSTDYRSGSYEQYV.

This clonotype came up many times. The chain is built from TRBV5-4 and TRBJ2-3; 12 positions agree with TRBD2. There are 15 residues in the CDR3. CDR1 is SGHNT and CDR2 is YYREEE in the germline V gene (reference sequence). The J segment lost 1 base and the V segment lost 4 bases, leaving 1 base of the junction unmatched. CDR3 loop: CASSRTSGGTDTQYF. Here the CDR3 DNA reads TGTGCCAGCAGCCGGACTAGCGGGGGCACAGATACGCAGTATTTT. Drawing the rest from reference TRBV5-4 and TRBJ2-3, the complete variable domain is ETGVTQSPTHLIKTRGQQVTLRCSSQSGHNTVSWYQQALGQGPQFIFQYYREEENGRGNFPPRFSGLQFPNYSSELNVNALELDDSALYLCASSRTSGGTDTQYFGPGTRLTVL.

This clonotype has ten or more counts. The chain combines TRBV20-1 with TRBJ2-1; 7 bases are shared with TRBD1. Losses at the gene ends were 6 bases for V and 4 bases for J; bases not matched to a gene: 6. Germline CDR1 reads DFQATT; CDR2 reads SNEGSKA (reference sequence). CDR3 length: 13 residues. CDR3: CSATRDSYNEQFF. The CDR3 nucleotides are TGCAGTGCAACAAGGGACAGTTACAATGAGCAGTTCTTC.

The V gene is TRBV20-1, the J gene TRBJ1-2, with no clear D. Trimming took 5 bases from V and 8 from J, leaving 15 bases between them. The CDR3 is 12 residues long. The V gene's germline CDR1 is DFQATT and CDR2 SNEGSKA (reference sequence). In DNA, the CDR3 is TGCAGTGCTCCCGGACCCTTATTAGGCTACACCTTC. It is translated as CSAPGPLLGYTF.

This clonotype was detected only a few times. The chain combines TRBV7-2 with TRBJ2-1, with TRBD1 identical over 8 bases. This CDR3 spans 15 amino acids. J gave up 4 bases and V 1 base, and 3 bases lay outside the gene matches. Germline CDR1 and CDR2: SGHTA and FQGNSA. The CDR3 loop is CASSLGTGMYNEQFF. Here the CDR3 DNA reads TGTGCCAGCAGCTTAGGGACAGGGATGTACAATGAGCAGTTCTTC.

This clonotype was found many times. The rearrangement uses TRBV7-2 and TRBJ2-3; D is uncertain. Germline assignment: CDR1 SGHTA and CDR2 FQGNSA. V shed 6 bases and J shed 2 bases, with 9 bases lying between them. The CDR3 extends over 13 amino acids. CDR3 in amino acids: CASSSPNTDTQYF. In nucleotides, the CDR3 is TGTGCCAGCAGTTCTCCGAACACAGATACGCAGTATTTT.

This clonotype was seen repeatedly, ten times or more. The CDR3 spells CASSLPLSGANVLTF. DNA of the CDR3: TGTGCCAGCAGCCTTCCACTTTCTGGGGCCAACGTCCTGACTTTC. This chain connects TRBV11-2 to TRBJ2-6; no clear D gene. Germline CDR1 and CDR2: SGHAT and FQNNGV. V dropped 5 bases and J dropped 1 base, with 9 bases sitting between them. This CDR3 has 15 amino acids.

This clonotype was picked up many times. V usage is TRBV7-2 and J usage is TRBJ1-5; no definite D call. There are 13 residues in the CDR3. Germline values: CDR1 SGHTA, CDR2 FQGNSA. V was cut by 1 base and J by 5 bases, with 6 bases left in between. The CDR3 region has the DNA TGTGCCAGCAGCTTAGGGATGGATCAGCCCCAGCATTTT. Residues: CASSLGMDQPQHF. Together with reference TRBV7-2 and TRBJ1-5, the CDR3 gives the full variable domain: GAGVSQSPSNKVTEKGKDVELRCDPISGHTALYWYRQSLGQGLEFLIYFQGNSAPDKSGLPSDRFSAERTGGSVSTLTIQRTQQEDSAVYLCASSLGMDQPQHFGDGTRLSIL.

The J gene is TRBJ2-7, the V gene TRBV12-5, with no clear D. Germline-derived CDR1 and CDR2 are LGHNT and FRNRAP. The CDR3 totals 15 residues. The germline V and J ends were trimmed by 7 bases and 5 bases, with 21 bases remaining between them. CDR3 bases: TGTGCTAGTGACCATTCGGAACCATCCAAGGACGAGCAGTACGTC. Translating gives CASDHSEPSKDEQYV.